The T cell receptor beta chain described here comes from a study of cytomegalovirus exposure and HLA in healthy donors. Details on this clone: Its antigen is as yet unknown.

Study-level results: Later analysis found that TCR beta chains associated with HLA were more clonally expanded than other, equally common chains. Most of the TCR beta V segments (in an earlier analysis) were productive either about 87% or about 30% of the time. Presence/absence analyses assumed roughly uniform sequencing depth across donors, which may not hold. The study designated 150 to 200 TCR beta chains cytomegalovirus-associated.

The CDR3 has 17 residues. The V gene lost 0 bases and the J gene lost 0 bases, with 12 bases spanning the gap. Germline V gene data show CDR1 as SNHLY and CDR2 as FYNNEI. PCR was performed using 60 Vbeta and 13 Jbeta primers. Clones were read by immunoSEQ multiplex PCR, and TCRdb kept only the in-frame ones, dropping some. The sample includes 110,000 to 150,000 clones, around four fifths seen only once; the top ten take more than 9.5%. The J gene is TRBJ2-1, the V gene TRBV2; D is unresolved. The source of this sequence is a woman aged 60-75 years in good health and CMV-seropositive. Sequenced sample: PBMCs. The CDR3 region is CASSEAGTSSSYNEQFF. The DNA of the CDR3 is TGTGCCAGCAGTGAAGCGGGCACTTCGAGCTCCTACAATGAGCAGTTCTTC.